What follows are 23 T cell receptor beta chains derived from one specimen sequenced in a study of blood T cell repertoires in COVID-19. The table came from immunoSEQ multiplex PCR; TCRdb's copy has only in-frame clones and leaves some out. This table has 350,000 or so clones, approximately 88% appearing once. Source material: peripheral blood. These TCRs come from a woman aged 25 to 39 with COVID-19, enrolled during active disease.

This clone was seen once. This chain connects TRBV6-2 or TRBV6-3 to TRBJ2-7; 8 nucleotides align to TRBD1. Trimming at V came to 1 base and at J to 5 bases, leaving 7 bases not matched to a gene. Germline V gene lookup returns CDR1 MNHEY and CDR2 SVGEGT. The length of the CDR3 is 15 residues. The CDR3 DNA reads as TGTGCCAGCAGTTACTATGGGACAGGAGTTGACGAGCAGTACTTC. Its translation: CASSYYGTGVDEQYF.

CDR3 DNA sequence: TGTGCCAGCAGTTACGGTCTAGCCTTAGAGACCCAGTACTTC. Translated: CASSYGLALETQYF. The chain carries TRBV6-2 or TRBV6-3 and TRBJ2-5; maybe TRBD2 (5 bases). The CDR3 sequence is 14 residues long. Trimming shortened V by 2 bases and J by 4 bases, and 11 bases separated the two germline ends. CDR1 and CDR2 (germline): MNHEY, SVGEGT.

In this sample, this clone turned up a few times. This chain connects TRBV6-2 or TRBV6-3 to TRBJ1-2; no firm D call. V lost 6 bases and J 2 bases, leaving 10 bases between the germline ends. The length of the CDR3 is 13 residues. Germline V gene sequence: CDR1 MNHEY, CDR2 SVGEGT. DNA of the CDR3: TGTGCCAGCAGCCAAGGGAGGAACTATGGCTACACCTTC. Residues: CASSQGRNYGYTF.

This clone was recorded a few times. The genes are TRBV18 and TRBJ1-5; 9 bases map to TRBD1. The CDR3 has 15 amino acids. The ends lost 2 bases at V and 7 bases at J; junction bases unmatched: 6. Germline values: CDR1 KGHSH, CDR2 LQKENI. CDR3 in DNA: TGTGCCAGCTCACCAGGGATGGGACAGGGACAGCCCCAGCATTTT. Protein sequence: CASSPGMGQGQPQHF.

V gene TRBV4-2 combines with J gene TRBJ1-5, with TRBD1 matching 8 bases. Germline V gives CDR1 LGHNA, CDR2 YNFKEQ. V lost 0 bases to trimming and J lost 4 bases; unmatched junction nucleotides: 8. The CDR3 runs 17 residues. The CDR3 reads CASSQDLSTGANQPQHF. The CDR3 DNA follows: TGTGCCAGCAGCCAAGATCTTTCGACAGGGGCAAATCAGCCCCAGCATTTT.

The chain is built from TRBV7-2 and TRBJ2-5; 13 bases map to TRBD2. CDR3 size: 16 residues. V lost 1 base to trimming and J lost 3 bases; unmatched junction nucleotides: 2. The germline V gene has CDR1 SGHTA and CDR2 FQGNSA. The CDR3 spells CASSLGGTSGEETQYF. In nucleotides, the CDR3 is TGTGCCAGCAGCTTAGGCGGGACTAGCGGGGAAGAGACCCAGTACTTC.

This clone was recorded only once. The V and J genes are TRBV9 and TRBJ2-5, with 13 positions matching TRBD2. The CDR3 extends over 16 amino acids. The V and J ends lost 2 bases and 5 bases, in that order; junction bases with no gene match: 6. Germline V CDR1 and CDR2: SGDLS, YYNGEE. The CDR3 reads CASSVTSGGEWETQYF. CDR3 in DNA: TGTGCCAGCAGCGTCACTAGCGGGGGGGAGTGGGAGACCCAGTACTTC. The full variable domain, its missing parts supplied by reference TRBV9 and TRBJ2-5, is DSGVTQTPKHLITATGQRVTLRCSPRSGDLSVYWYQQSLDQGLQFLIQYYNGEERAKGNILERFSAQQFPDLHSELNLSSLELGDSALYFCASSVTSGGEWETQYFGPGTRLLVL.

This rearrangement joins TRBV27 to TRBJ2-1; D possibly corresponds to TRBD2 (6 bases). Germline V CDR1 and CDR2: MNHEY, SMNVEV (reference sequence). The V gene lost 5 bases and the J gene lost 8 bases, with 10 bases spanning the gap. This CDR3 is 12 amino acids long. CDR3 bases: TGTGCCAGCAGTCGACTAGGAGATGAGCAGTTCTTC. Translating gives CASSRLGDEQFF.

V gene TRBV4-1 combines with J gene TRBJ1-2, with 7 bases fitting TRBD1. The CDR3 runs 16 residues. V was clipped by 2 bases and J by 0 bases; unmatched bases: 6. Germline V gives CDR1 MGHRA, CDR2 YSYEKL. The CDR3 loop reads CASSQPGTASNYGYTF. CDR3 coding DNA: TGCGCCAGCAGCCAACCTGGGACAGCTTCTAACTATGGCTACACCTTC.

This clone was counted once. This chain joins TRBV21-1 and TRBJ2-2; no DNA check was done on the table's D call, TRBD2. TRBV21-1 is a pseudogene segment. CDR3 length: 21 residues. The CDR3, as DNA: TGTGCCAGCAGCAAAGTAAATAGCGGGGGGAATTTGAATAATAACACCGGGGAGCTGTTTTTT. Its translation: CASSKVNSGGNLNNNTGELFF.

The CDR3: CASSIGQGVKAFF. The CDR3 DNA is TGTGCCAGCAGCATTGGACAGGGGGTAAAAGCTTTCTTT. This sequence joins TRBV5-4 and TRBJ1-1, with TRBD1 matching over 10 bases. The germline CDR1 and CDR2 sequences are SGHNT and YYREEE (reference sequence). V was clipped by 4 bases and J by 9 bases; unmatched bases: 6. The length of the CDR3 is 13 residues.

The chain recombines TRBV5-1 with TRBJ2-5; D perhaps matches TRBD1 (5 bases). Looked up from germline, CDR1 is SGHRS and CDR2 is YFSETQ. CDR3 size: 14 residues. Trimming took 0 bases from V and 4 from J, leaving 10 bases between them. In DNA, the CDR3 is TGCGCCAGCAGCTTGGCTACAGGCATAGAGACCCAGTACTTC. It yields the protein CASSLATGIETQYF.

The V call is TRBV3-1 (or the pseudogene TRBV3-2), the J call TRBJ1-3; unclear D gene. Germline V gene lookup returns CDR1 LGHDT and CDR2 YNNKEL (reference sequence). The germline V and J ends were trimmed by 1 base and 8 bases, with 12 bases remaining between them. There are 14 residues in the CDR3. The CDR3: CASSQVGLEDTIYF. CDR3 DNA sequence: TGTGCCAGCAGCCAAGTCGGACTGGAGGACACCATATATTTT.

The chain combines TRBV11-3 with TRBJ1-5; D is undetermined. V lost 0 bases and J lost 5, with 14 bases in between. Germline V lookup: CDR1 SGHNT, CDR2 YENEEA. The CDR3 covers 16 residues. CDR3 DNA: TGTGCCAGCAGCTTAGATTCGGCTAGACTTTATCAGCCCCAGCATTTT. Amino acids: CASSLDSARLYQPQHF.

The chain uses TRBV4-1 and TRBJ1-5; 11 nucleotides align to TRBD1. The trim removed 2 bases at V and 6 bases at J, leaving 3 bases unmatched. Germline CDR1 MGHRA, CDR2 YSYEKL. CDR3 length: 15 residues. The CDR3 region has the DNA TGCGCCAGCAGCCAATGGGGACAGGGGGTTCAGCCCCAGCATTTT. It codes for CASSQWGQGVQPQHF.

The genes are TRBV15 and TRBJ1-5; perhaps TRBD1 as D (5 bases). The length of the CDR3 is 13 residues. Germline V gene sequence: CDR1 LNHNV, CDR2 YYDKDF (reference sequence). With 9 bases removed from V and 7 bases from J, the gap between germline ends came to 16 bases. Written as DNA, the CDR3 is TGTGCCACAGGTGCAGGGCGAAGGCAGCCCCAGCATTTT. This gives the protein CATGAGRRQPQHF.

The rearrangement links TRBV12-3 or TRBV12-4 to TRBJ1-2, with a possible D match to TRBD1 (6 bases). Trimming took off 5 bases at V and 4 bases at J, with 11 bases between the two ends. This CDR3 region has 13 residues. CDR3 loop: CASSDQGFYGYTF. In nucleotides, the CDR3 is TGTGCCAGCAGTGACCAGGGGTTCTATGGCTACACCTTC.

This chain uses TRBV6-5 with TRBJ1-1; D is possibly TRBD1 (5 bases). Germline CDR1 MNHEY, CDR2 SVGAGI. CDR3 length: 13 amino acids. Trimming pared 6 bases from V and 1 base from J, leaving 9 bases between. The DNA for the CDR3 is TGTGCCAGCAGGGACGACAGGAACACTGAAGCTTTCTTT. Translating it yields CASRDDRNTEAFF.

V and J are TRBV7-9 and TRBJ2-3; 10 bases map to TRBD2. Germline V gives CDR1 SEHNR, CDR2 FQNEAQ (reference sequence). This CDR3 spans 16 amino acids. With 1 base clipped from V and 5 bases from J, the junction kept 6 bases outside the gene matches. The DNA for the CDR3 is TGTGCCAGCAGCTTAGGTAGCGGGGGGACTGAAGATACGCAGTATTTT. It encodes CASSLGSGGTEDTQYF.

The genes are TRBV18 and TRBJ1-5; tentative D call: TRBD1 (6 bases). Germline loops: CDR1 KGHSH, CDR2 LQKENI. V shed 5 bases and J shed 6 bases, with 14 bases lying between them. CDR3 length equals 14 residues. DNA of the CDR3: TGTGCCAGCTCAATTGACAGGCAAGGTCAGCCCCAGCATTTT. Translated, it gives CASSIDRQGQPQHF.

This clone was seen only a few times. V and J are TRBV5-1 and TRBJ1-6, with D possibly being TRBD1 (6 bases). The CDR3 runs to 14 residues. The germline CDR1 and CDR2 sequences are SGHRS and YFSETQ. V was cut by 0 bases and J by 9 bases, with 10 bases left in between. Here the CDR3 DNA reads TGCGCCAGCAGCTTGGCCGGGGGGCTTTCACCCCTCCACTTT. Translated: CASSLAGGLSPLHF.

The CDR3 loop reads CASSQDSRDQPQHF. The CDR3 nucleotides read TGCGCCAGCAGCCAAGATTCCAGGGATCAGCCCCAGCATTTT. The chain is built from TRBV4-1 and TRBJ1-5, with a tentative D call TRBD1 (5 bases). The CDR3 spans 14 residues. Germline loops: CDR1 MGHRA, CDR2 YSYEKL. The ends were cut back, 0 bases at V and 5 bases at J, with 8 bases in the middle.

This CDR3 reads CASMDGSSYEQYF. CDR3 DNA sequence: TGTGCCAGCATGGACGGGAGCTCCTACGAGCAGTACTTC. The rearrangement links TRBV12-3 or TRBV12-4 to TRBJ2-7; D is possibly TRBD2 (6 bases). V lost 7 bases and J 0 bases, leaving 10 bases between the germline ends. The CDR3 runs 13 residues.